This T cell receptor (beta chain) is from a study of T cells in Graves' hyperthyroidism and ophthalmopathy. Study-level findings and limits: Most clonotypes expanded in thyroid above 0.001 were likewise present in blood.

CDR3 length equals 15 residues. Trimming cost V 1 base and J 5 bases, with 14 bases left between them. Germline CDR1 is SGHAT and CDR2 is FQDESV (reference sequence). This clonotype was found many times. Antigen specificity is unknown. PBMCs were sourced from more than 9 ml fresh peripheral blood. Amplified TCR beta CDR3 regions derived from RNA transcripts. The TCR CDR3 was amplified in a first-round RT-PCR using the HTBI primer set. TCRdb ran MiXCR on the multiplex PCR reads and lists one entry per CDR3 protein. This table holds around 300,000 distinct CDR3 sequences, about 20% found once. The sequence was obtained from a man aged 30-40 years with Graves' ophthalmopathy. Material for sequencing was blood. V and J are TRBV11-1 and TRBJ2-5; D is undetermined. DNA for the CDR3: TGTGCCAGCAGCTTAGGACTCCTCCCGGCGGAGACCCAGTACTTC. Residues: CASSLGLLPAETQYF.